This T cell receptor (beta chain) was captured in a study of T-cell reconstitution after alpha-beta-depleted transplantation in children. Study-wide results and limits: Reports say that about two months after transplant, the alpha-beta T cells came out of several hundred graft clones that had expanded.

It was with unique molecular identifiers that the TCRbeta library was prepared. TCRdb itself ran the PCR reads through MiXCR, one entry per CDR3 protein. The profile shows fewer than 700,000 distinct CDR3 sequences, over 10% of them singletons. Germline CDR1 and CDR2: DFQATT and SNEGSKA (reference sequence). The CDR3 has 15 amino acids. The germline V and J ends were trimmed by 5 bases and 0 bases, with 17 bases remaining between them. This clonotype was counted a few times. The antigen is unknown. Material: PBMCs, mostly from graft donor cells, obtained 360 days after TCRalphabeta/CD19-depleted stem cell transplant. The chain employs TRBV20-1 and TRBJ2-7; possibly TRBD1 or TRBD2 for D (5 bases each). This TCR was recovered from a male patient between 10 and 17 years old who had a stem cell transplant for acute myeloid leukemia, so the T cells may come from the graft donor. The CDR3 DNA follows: TGCAGTGCTCATGACGGTGGGGGAACCTCCTACGAGCAGTACTTC. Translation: CSAHDGGGTSYEQYF.